The sequence of this T cell receptor beta chain was determined in a study of cytomegalovirus exposure and HLA in healthy donors. Broader study findings: Analyses of presence and absence presupposed an approximately uniform sequencing depth across donors. An analysis that was carried out later associated 16,000 or so TCR beta sequences with HLA alleles at 0.05 false discovery rate. Sequencing probably produced one cluster of sequence variants that were highly shared. Later work found that TCR association rates differed between HLA loci; DRB1 had the most and HLA-C the fewest.

In the PCR, 60 Vbeta and 13 Jbeta primers were used. The method was immunoSEQ multiplex PCR; TCRdb's version includes in-frame clones alone and lacks a portion of them. The sample holds approximately 110,000 clones, 79% seen once. A remark on this clone: Antigen: not known.

The sample comprised PBMCs. The receptor comes from a woman under 30 in good health and CMV-seropositive.

DNA of the CDR3: TGTGCCAGCGGGGCAGGGATAATTGGAAACACCATATATTTT. Residues: CASGAGIIGNTIYF. This chain joins TRBV6-1 and TRBJ1-3; perhaps TRBD1 as D (5 bases). The CDR3 spans 14 residues. Germline V gene data show CDR1 as MNHNS and CDR2 as SASEGT. V dropped 8 bases and J dropped 3 bases, with 14 bases sitting between them.